The 19 T cell receptor beta chains below all came from one sample that was sequenced in a study of blood T cell repertoires in COVID-19. The data were produced by immunoSEQ multiplex PCR, yet TCRdb's version contains in-frame clones alone and is incomplete. Among a few hundred thousand clones, approximately 87% were seen once, and the ten largest hold roughly 6.2%. Material for sequencing was peripheral blood. Every receptor here comes from a man in his sixties who had recovered from COVID-19.

The CDR3 DNA reads TGCAGCGTTGTTTTGGGACAGGCGGGAGATACGCAGTATTTT. Its protein product is CSVVLGQAGDTQYF. This sequence joins TRBV29-1 and TRBJ2-3; 8 bases are shared with TRBD1. The trim removed 4 bases at V and 5 bases at J, leaving 8 bases unmatched. There are 14 residues in the CDR3. In germline, CDR1 is SQVTM, CDR2 ANQGSEA.

CDR3 sequence (DNA): TGTGCCAGCAGTGACTCGGTTAACTATGGCTACACCTTC. The encoded protein is CASSDSVNYGYTF. This sequence joins TRBV2 and TRBJ1-2; no clear D. CDR3 length: 13 residues. Germline CDR1 and CDR2: SNHLY and FYNNEI. V lost 3 bases and J 1 base, leaving 6 bases between the germline ends.

The chain is built from TRBV12-3 or TRBV12-4 and TRBJ2-5; TRBD1 matches 8 bases. V dropped 2 bases and J dropped 5; count of bases not matched to a gene: 1. The CDR3 runs to 13 residues. In nucleotides, the CDR3 is TGTGCCAGCAGTTTAAGACAGGGGGAGACCCAGTACTTC. Protein: CASSLRQGETQYF.

Note on this clone: An end of the junction differs from the germline gene, which may be a read error. This chain connects TRBV9 to TRBJ1-2; 7 nucleotides line up with TRBD1. The germline V gene encodes CDR1 SGDLS and CDR2 YYNGEE. This CDR3 is built from 14 residues. CDR3 DNA: TGTGCCAGCAGCGTAGACAGGGGTGGCTATGACTACACCTTC. Translated, it gives CASSVDRGGYDYTF.

There are a few counts of this clone. The V call is TRBV5-4, the J call TRBJ2-1; D is possibly TRBD2 (6 bases). The germline V and J ends were trimmed by 5 bases and 5 bases, with 11 bases remaining between them. Germline CDR1 is SGHNT and CDR2 is YYREEE (reference sequence). This CDR3 is 13 amino acids long. CDR3 region: CASSPPGDNEQFF. The CDR3 DNA is TGTGCCAGCAGTCCCCCGGGGGACAATGAGCAGTTCTTC. The full variable domain, its missing parts supplied by reference TRBV5-4 and TRBJ2-1, is ETGVTQSPTHLIKTRGQQVTLRCSSQSGHNTVSWYQQALGQGPQFIFQYYREEENGRGNFPPRFSGLQFPNYSSELNVNALELDDSALYLCASSPPGDNEQFFGPGTRLTVL.

V gene TRBV5-4 combines with J gene TRBJ1-1; D is uncertain. Trimming cost V 7 bases and J 5 bases, with 24 bases left between them. Germline values: CDR1 SGHNT, CDR2 YYREEE (reference sequence). This CDR3 contains 16 residues. The chain's CDR3 is CASAADPGVRSTEAFF. Written as DNA, the CDR3 is TGTGCCAGCGCCGCTGACCCCGGGGTTAGATCGACTGAAGCTTTCTTT.

The chain joins TRBV28 to TRBJ2-3; TRBD2 aligns across 10 bases. This CDR3 comprises 18 residues. Germline CDR1 reads MDHEN; CDR2 reads SYDVKM. The J segment lost 2 bases and the V segment lost 3 bases, leaving 11 bases of the junction unmatched. This CDR3 reads CASSFPLSGRPPTDTQYF. The CDR3 DNA reads as TGTGCCAGCAGTTTTCCCCTTAGCGGGAGGCCCCCCACAGATACGCAGTATTTT.

The chain combines TRBV24-1 with TRBJ2-3; 12 bases map to TRBD2. Trimming cost V 1 base and J 2 bases; bases outside gene matches: 12. The CDR3 spans 20 residues. The V gene's germline CDR1 is KGHDR and CDR2 SFDVKD. CDR3 amino acids: CATSDFSSGGALQHTDTQYF. The CDR3 DNA sequence: TGTGCCACCAGTGATTTCTCTAGCGGGGGGGCCTTACAACACACAGATACGCAGTATTTT.

The CDR3 bases are TGTGCCACCGCGGGGCCCCTTAGCCACACTGAAGCTTTCTTT. Its protein product is CATAGPLSHTEAFF. The V call is TRBV15, the J call TRBJ1-1; a weak D match, TRBD1 (5 bases). The length of the CDR3 is 14 residues. CDR1 is LNHNV, CDR2 YYDKDF, per germline (reference sequence). Between the trimmed V and J ends, which lost 8 bases and 3 bases, there was a span of 16 bases. The whole variable domain, remainder taken from reference TRBV15 and TRBJ1-1, is DAMVIQNPRYQVTQFGKPVTLSCSQTLNHNVMYWYQQKSSQAPKLLFHYYDKDFNNEADTPDNFQSRRPNTSFCFLDIRSPGLGDTAMYLCATAGPLSHTEAFFGQGTRLTVV.

The rearrangement links TRBV5-8 to TRBJ2-5, with 11 bases identical to TRBD2. Losses at the gene ends were 4 bases for V and 12 bases for J; bases not matched to a gene: 11. The CDR3 has 14 amino acids. Germline CDR1 and CDR2: SGHTS and YDEGEE. In nucleotides, the CDR3 is TGTGCCAGCAGCCCCAGGACTAGCGGGCGACCTGAGTACTTC. Residues: CASSPRTSGRPEYF.

The rearrangement links TRBV19 to TRBJ1-3, with D perhaps TRBD1 (5 bases). Germline assignment: CDR1 LNHDA and CDR2 SQIVND (reference sequence). The CDR3 extends over 17 amino acids. The V end lost 5 bases, the J end lost 0 bases, and 17 bases lay between the germline ends. In DNA form, the CDR3 reads TGTGCCAGTAGTGACCGGGGGAGGGGTAGCTCTGGAAACACCATATATTTT. Translated: CASSDRGRGSSGNTIYF.

About this clone: Germline and junction disagree at one end, which may indicate a read error. This sequence joins TRBV28 and TRBJ1-2; D call uncertain. Germline V lookup: CDR1 MDHEN, CDR2 SYDVKM. CDR3 length: 11 residues. CDR3 sequence (DNA): TGTGCCAGCACCTTGCCCGGAGGTCTTTCTTGG. This sequence encodes CASTLPGGLSW.

The rearrangement joins TRBV9 to TRBJ1-3; D might be TRBD1 (5 bases). V lost 0 bases to trimming and J lost 0 bases, with 13 bases between them. Germline CDR1 and CDR2: SGDLS and YYNGEE. This CDR3 contains 17 residues. CDR3 residues: CASSVERGGNSGNTIYF. In DNA, the CDR3 is TGTGCCAGCAGCGTAGAGCGGGGGGGGAACTCTGGAAACACCATATATTTT.

The chain employs TRBV7-2 and TRBJ2-2; TRBD2 agrees at 10 bases. The J segment lost 3 bases and the V segment lost 1 base, leaving 2 bases of the junction unmatched. There are 16 residues in the CDR3. The germline V gene encodes CDR1 SGHTA and CDR2 FQGNSA. This CDR3 is CASSLELAGDTGELFF. DNA for the CDR3: TGTGCCAGCAGCTTAGAGCTAGCGGGGGACACCGGGGAGCTGTTTTTT. The full variable domain, in which reference TRBV7-2 and TRBJ2-2 provide the parts outside the CDR3, is GAGVSQSPSNKVTEKGKDVELRCDPISGHTALYWYRQSLGQGLEFLIYFQGNSAPDKSGLPSDRFSAERTGGSVSTLTIQRTQQEDSAVYLCASSLELAGDTGELFFGEGSRLTVL.

The chain has TRBV5-1 and TRBJ2-5; TRBD1 matches at 9 bases. This CDR3 comprises 13 residues. With 4 bases clipped from V and 3 bases from J, the junction kept 1 base outside the gene matches. Germline CDR1 and CDR2: SGHRS and YFSETQ. CDR3 region: CASSRDREETQYF. As DNA, the CDR3 is TGCGCCAGCAGCCGGGACAGGGAAGAGACCCAGTACTTC.

There are a few counts of this clone. The V gene is TRBV7-3, the J gene TRBJ2-1; 12 nucleotides line up with TRBD2. Trimming at V came to 4 bases and at J to 7 bases, leaving 5 bases not matched to a gene. The length of the CDR3 is 15 residues. Germline lookup yields CDR1 SGHTA and CDR2 FQGTGA. The CDR3, as DNA: TGTGCCAGCAGCTCTTTTCTAGCGGGGGGGAATGAGCAGTTCTTC. Protein: CASSSFLAGGNEQFF.

The rearrangement links TRBV9 to TRBJ2-1, with D perhaps TRBD2 (6 bases). Germline assignment: CDR1 SGDLS and CDR2 YYNGEE. The CDR3 consists of 15 residues. The V gene lost 0 bases and the J gene lost 5 bases, with 12 bases spanning the gap. This chain's CDR3 is CASSVAGGLNNEQFF. CDR3 sequence (DNA): TGTGCCAGCAGCGTAGCTGGGGGACTCAACAATGAGCAGTTCTTC.

The genes are TRBV28 and TRBJ2-5; 7 bases map to TRBD2. The length of the CDR3 is 17 residues. The junction had 10 bases not matched to a gene; V was cut back by 2 bases and J by 1 base. CDR1 MDHEN and CDR2 SYDVKM come from the germline V gene. The CDR3 spells CASSLRLKRDLQETQYF. The CDR3 DNA is TGTGCCAGCAGTTTACGTTTGAAGCGGGACCTCCAAGAGACCCAGTACTTC.

A few counts support this clone. The J gene is TRBJ2-2, the V gene TRBV5-1; 12 nucleotides align to TRBD2. Germline V gene lookup returns CDR1 SGHRS and CDR2 YFSETQ. The trim removed 1 base at V and 6 bases at J, leaving 4 bases unmatched. The CDR3 is 16 amino acids. The CDR3 bases are TGCGCCAGCAGCTTGCCCCTAGCGGGGGGGCCCGGGGAGCTGTTTTTT. Its translation is CASSLPLAGGPGELFF.